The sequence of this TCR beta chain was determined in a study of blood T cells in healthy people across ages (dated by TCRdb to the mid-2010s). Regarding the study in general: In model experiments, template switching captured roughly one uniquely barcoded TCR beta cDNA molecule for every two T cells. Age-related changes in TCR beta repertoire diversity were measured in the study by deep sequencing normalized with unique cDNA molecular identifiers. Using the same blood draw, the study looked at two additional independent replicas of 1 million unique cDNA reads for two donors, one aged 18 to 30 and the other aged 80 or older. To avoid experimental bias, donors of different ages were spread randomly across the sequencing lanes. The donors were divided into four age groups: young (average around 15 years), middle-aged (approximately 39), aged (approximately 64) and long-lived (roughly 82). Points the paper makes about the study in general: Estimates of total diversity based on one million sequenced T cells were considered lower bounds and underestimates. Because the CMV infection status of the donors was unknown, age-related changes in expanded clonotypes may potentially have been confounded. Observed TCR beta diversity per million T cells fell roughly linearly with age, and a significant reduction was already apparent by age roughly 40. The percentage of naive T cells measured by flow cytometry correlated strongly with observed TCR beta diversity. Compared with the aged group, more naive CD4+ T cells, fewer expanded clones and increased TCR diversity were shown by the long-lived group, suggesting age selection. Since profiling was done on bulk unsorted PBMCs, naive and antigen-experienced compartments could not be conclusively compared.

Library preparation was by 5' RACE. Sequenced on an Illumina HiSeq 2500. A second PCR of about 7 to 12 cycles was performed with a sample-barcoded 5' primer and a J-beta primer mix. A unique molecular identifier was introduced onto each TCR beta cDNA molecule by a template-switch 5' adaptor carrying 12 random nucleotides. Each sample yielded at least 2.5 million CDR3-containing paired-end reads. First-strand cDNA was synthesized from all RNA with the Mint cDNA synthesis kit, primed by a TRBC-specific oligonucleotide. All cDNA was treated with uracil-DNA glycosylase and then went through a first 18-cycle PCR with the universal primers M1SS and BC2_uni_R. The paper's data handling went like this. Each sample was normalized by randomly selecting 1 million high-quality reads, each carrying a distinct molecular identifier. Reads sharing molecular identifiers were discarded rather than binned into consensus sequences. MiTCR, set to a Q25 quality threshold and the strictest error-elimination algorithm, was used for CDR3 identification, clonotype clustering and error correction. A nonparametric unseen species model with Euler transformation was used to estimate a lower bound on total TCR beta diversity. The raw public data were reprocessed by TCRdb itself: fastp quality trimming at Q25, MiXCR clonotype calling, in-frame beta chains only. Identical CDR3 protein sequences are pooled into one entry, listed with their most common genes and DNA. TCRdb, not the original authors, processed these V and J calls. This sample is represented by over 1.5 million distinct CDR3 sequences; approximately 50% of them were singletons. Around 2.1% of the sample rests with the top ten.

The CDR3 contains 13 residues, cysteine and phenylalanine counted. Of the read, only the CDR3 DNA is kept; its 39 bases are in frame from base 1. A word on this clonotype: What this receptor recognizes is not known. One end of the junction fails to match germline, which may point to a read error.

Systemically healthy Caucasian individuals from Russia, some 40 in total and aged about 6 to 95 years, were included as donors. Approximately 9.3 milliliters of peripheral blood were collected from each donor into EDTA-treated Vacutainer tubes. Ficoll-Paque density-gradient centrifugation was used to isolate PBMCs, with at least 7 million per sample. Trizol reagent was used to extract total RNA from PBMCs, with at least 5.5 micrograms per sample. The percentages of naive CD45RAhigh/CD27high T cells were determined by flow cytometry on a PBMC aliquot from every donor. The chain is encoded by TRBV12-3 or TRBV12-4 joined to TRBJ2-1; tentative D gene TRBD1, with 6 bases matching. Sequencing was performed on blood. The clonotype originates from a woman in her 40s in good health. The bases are TGTGCCAGCGGTTTAGGGGGACATAATGAGCAGTTCTTC. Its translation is CASGLGGHNEQFF.